This T cell receptor beta chain was sequenced for a study of blood T cell repertoires in COVID-19. This CDR3 is built from 13 residues. The V end lost 5 bases, the J end lost 10 bases, and 14 bases lay between the germline ends. Germline values: CDR1 KGHDR, CDR2 SFDVKD. Repertoires were generated with immunoSEQ multiplex PCR, while TCRdb's copy carries only in-frame clones and drops some. Of tens of thousands of clones detected, approximately 90% appear once; the ten largest clones hold 2.8%. The TCR was taken from a human donor in a cohort sampled during active COVID-19. This chain uses TRBV24-1 with TRBJ2-1; weak D call: TRBD1 (6 bases). Sequenced material: peripheral blood. CDR3 sequence: CATSATPDSEQFF. Here the CDR3 DNA reads TGTGCCACCAGTGCTACCCCGGACAGCGAGCAGTTCTTC.